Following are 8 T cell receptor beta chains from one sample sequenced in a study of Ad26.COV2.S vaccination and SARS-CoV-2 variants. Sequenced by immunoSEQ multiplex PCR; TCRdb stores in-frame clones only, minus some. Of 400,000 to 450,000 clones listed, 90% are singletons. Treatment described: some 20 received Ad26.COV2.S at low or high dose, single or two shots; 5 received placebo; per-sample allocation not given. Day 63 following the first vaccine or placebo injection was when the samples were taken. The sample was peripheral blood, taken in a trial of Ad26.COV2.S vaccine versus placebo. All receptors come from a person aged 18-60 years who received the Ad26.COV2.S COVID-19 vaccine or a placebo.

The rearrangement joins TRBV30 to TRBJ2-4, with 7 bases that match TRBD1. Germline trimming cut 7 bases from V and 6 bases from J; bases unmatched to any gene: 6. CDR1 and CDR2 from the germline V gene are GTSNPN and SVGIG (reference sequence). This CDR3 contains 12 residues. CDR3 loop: CAYTGVGNIQYF. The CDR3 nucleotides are TGTGCCTATACAGGGGTTGGAAACATTCAGTACTTC.

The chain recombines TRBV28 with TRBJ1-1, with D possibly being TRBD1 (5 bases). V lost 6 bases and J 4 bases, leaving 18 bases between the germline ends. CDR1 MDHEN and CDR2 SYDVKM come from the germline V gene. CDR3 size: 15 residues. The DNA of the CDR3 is TGTGCCAGCAGCGCCGTGCAGGGAGAGGGCACTGAAGCTTTCTTT. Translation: CASSAVQGEGTEAFF.

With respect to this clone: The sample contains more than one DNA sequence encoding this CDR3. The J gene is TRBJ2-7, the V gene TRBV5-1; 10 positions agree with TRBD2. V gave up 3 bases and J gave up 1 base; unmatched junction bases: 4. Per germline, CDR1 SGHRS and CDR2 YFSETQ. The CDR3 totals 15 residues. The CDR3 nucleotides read TGCGCCAGCAGCTCGGGACTAGCGTCATCCTACGAGCAGTACTTC. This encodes CASSSGLASSYEQYF.

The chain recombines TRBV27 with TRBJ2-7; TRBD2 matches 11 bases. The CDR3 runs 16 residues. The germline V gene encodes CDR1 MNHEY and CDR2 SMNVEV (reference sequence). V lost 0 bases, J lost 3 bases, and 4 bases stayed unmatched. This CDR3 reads CASSLSGTSGFYEQYF. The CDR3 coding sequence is TGTGCCAGCAGTTTATCCGGGACTAGCGGTTTCTACGAGCAGTACTTC.

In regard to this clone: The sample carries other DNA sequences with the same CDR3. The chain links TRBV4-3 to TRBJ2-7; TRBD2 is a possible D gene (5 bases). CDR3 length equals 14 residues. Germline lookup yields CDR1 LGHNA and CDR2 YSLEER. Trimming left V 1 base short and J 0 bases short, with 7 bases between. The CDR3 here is CASSQGTSSYEQYF. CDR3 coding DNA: TGCGCCAGCAGCCAAGGAACTAGCTCCTACGAGCAGTACTTC.

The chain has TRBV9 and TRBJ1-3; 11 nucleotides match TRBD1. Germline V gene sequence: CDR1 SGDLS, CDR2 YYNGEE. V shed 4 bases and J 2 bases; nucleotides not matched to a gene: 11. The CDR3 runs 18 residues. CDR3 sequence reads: CASSHHAGTGGAGNTIYF. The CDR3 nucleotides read TGTGCCAGCAGCCATCACGCCGGGACAGGGGGTGCTGGAAACACCATATATTTT.

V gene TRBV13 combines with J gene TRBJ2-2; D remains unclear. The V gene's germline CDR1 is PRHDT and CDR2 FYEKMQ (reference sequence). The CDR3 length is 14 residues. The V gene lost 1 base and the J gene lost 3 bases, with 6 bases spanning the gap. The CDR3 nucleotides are TGTGCCAGCAGCTTAGTTAGTTACACCGGGGAGCTGTTTTTT. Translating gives CASSLVSYTGELFF.

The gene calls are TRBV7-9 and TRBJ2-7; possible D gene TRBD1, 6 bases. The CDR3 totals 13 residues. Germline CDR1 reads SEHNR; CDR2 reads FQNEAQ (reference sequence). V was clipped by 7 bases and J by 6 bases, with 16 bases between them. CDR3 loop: CASNQGPEREQYF. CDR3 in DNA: TGTGCCAGCAACCAGGGGCCGGAGCGCGAGCAGTACTTC. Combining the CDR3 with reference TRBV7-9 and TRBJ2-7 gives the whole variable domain DTGVSQNPRHKITKRGQNVTFRCDPISEHNRLYWYRQTLGQGPEFLTYFQNEAQLEKSRLLSDRFSAERPKGSFSTLEIQRTEQGDSAMYLCASNQGPEREQYFGPGTRLTVT.